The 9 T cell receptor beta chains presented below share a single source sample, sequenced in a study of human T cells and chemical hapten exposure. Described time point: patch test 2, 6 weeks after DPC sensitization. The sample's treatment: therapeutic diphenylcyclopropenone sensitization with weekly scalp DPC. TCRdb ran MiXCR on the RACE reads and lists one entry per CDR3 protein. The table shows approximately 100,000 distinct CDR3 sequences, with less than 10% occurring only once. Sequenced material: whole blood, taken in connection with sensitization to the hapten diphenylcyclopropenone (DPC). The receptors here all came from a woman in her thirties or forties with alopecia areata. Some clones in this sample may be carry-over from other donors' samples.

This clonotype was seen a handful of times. The CDR3 DNA reads as TGTGCCAGCAGTTTGGAAGTAGCAGCTGGGGCCAACGTCCTGACTTTC. Translating gives CASSLEVAAGANVLTF. The chain links TRBV6-5 to TRBJ2-6; D not resolved. With 4 bases removed from V and 2 bases from J, the gap between germline ends came to 12 bases. Germline V gives CDR1 MNHEY, CDR2 SVGAGI. This CDR3 is 16 amino acids long.

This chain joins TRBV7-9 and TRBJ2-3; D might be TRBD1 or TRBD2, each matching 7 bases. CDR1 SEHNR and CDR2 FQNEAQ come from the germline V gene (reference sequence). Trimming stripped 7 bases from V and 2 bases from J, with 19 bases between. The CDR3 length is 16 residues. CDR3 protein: CASISRGGIFTDTQYF. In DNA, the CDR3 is TGTGCCAGCATCTCCAGGGGGGGCATTTTCACAGATACGCAGTATTTT.

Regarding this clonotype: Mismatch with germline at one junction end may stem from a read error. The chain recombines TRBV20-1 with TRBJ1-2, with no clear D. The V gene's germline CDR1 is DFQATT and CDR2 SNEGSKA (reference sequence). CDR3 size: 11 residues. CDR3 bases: TGCAGTGCTAGAGCCGCGAAGGAACTTTACTTC. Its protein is CSARAAKELYF.

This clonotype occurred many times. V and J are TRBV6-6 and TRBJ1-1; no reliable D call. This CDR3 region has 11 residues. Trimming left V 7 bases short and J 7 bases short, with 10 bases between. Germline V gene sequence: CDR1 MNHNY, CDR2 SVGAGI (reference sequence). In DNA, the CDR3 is TGTGCCAGCAACCTATTCGGTGAAGCTTTCTTT. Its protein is CASNLFGEAFF.

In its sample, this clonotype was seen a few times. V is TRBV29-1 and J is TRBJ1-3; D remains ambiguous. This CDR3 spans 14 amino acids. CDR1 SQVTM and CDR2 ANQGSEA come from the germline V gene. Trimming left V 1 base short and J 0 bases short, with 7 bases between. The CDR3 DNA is TGCAGCGTTGAAGGTGGAGTCTCTGGAAACACCATATATTTT. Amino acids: CSVEGGVSGNTIYF.

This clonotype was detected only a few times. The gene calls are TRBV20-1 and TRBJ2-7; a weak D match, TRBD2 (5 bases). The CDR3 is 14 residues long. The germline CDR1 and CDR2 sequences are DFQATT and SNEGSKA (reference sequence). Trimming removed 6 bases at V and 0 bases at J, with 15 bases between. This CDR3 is CSAGEVEVSYEQYF. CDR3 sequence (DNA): TGCAGTGCGGGAGAGGTGGAGGTCTCCTACGAGCAGTACTTC.

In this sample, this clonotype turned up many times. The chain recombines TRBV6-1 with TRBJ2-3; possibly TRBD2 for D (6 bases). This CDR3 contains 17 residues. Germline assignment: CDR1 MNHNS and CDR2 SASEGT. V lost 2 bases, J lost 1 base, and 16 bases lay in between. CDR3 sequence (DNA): TGTGCCAGCAGTGAATCAGGGTTAGCGGACCGCACAGATACGCAGTATTTT. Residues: CASSESGLADRTDTQYF.

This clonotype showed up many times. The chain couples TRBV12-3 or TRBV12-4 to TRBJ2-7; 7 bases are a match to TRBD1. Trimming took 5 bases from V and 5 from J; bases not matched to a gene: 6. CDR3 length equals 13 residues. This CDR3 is CASSPNTGDEQYF. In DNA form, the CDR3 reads TGTGCCAGCAGTCCAAACACAGGGGACGAGCAGTACTTC.

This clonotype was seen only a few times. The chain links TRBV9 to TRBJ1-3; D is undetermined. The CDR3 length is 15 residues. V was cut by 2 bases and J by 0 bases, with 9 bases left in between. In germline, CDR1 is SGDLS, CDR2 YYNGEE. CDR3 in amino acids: CASSVGWNSGNTIYF. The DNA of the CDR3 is TGTGCCAGCAGCGTGGGGTGGAACTCTGGAAACACCATATATTTT.